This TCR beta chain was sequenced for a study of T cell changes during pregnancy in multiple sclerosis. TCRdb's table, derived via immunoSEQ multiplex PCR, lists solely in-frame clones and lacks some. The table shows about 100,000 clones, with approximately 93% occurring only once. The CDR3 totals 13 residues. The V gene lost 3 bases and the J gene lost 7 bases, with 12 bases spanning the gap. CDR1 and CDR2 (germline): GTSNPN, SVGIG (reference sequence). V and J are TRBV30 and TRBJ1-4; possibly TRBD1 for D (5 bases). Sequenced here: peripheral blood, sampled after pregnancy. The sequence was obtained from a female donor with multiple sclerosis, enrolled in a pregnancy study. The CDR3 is CAWSRDSGEKLFF. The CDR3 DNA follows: TGTGCCTGGAGCCGGGACTCGGGTGAAAAACTGTTTTTT.